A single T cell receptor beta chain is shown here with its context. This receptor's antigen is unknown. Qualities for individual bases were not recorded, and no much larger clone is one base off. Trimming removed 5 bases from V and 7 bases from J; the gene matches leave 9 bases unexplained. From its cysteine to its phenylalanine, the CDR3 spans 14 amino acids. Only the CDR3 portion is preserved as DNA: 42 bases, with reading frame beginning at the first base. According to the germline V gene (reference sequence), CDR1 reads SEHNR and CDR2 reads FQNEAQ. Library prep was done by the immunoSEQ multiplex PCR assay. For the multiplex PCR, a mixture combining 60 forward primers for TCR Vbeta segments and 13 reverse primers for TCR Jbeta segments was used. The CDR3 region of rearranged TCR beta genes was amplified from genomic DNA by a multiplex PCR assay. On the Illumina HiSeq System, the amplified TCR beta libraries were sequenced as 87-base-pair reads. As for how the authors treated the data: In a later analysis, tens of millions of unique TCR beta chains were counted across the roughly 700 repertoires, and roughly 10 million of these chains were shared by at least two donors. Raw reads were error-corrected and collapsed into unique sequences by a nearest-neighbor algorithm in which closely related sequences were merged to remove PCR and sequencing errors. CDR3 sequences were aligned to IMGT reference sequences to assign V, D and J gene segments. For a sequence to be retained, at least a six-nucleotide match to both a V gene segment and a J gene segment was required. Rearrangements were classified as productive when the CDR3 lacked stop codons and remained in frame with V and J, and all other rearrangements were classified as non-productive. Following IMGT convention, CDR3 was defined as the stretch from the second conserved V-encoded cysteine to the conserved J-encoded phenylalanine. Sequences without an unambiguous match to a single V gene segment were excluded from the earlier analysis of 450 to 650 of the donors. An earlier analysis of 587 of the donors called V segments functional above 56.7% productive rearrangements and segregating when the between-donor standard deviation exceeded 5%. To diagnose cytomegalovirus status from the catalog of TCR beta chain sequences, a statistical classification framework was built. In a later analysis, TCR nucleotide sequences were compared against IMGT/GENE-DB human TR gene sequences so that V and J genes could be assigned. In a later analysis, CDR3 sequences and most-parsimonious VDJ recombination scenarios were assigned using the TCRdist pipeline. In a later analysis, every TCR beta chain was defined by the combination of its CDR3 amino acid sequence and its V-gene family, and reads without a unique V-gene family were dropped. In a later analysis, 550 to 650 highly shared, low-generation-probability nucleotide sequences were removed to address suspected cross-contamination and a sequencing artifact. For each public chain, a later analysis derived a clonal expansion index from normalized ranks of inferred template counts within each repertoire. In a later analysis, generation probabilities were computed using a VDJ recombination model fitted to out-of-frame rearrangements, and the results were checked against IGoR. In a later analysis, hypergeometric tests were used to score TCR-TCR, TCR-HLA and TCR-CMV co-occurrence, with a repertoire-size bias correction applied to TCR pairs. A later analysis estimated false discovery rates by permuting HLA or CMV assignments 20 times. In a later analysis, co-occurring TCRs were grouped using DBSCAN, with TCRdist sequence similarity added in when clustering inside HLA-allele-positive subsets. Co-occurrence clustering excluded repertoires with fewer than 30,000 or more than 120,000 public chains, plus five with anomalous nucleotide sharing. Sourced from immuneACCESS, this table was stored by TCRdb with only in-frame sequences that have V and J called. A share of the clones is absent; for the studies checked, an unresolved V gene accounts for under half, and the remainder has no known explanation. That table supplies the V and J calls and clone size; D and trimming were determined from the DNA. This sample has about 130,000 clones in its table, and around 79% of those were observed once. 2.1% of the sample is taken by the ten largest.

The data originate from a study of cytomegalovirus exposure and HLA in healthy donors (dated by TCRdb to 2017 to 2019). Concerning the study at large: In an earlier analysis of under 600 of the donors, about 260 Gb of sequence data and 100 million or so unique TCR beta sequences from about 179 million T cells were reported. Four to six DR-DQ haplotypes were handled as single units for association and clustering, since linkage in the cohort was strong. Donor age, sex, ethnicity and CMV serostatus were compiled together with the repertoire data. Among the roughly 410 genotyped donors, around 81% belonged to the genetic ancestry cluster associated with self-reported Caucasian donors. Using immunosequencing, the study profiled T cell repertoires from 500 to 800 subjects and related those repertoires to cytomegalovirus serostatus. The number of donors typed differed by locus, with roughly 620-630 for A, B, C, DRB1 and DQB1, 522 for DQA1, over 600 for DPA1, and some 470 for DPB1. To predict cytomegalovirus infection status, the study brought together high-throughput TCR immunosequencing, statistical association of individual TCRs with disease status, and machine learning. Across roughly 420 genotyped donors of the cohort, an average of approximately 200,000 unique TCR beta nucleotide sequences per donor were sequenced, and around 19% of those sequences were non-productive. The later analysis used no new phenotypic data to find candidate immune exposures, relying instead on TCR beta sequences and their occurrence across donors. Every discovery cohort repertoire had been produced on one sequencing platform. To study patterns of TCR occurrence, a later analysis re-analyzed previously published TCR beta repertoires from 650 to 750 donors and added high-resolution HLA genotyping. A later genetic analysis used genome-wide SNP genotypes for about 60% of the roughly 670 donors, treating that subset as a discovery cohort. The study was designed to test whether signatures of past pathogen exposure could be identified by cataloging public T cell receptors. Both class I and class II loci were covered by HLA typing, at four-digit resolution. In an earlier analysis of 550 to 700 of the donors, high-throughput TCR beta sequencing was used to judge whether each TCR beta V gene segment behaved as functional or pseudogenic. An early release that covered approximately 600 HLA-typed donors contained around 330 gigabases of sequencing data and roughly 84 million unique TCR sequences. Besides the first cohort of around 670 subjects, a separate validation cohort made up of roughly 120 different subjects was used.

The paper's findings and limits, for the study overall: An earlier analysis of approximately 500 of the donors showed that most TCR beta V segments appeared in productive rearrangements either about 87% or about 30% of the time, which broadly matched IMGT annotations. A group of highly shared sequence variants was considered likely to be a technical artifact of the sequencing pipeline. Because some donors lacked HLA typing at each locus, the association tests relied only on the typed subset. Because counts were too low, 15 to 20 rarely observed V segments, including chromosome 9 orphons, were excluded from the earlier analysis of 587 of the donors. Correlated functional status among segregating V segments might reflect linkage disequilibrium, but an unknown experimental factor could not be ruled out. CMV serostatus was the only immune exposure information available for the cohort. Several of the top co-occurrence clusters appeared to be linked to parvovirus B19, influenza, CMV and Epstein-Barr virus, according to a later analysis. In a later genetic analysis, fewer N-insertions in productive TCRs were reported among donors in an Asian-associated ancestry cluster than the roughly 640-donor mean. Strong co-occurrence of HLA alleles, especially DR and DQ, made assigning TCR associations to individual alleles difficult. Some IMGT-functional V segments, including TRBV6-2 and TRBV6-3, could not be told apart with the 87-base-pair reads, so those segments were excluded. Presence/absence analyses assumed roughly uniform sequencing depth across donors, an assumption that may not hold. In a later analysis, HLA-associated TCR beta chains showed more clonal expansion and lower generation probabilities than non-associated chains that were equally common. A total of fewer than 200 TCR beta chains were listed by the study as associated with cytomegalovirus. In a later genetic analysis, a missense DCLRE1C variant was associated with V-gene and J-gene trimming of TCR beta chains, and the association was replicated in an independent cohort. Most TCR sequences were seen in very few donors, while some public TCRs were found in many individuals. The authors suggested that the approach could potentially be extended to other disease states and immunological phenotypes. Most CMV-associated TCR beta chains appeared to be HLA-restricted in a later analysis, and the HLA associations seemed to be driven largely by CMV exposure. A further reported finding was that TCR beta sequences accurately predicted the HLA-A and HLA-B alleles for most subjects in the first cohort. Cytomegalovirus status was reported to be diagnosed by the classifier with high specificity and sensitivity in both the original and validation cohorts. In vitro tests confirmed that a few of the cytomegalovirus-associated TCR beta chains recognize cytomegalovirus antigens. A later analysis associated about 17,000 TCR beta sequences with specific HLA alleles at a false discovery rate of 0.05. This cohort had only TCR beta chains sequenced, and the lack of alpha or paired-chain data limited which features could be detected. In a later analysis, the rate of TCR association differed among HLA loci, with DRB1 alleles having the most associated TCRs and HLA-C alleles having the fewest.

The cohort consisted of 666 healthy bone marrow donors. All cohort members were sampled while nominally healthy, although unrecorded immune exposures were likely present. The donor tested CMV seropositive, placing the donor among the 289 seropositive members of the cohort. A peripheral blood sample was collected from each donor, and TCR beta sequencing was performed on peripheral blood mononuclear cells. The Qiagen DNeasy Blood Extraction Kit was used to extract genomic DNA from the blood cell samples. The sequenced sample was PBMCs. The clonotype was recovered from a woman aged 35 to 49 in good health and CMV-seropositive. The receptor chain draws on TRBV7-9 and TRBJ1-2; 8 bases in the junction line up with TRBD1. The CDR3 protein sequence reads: CASSAGDRGSGYTF. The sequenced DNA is TGTGCCAGCAGCGCAGGCGACAGGGGCTCTGGCTACACCTTC.